What follows is one T cell receptor beta chain and its context. The antigen it binds to is not known. No quality values exist for individual bases; no much larger clone is one base distant. Ficoll-Paque density gradient centrifugation was the method used to isolate PBMCs. The data derive from a study of T-cell memory formation after mild COVID-19 (dated by TCRdb to the early 2020s). Study-wide context: TCR sequence clusters from the two donors were found to be largely donor specific. T-cell clones expanding and contracting after mild COVID-19 in a couple of donors were tracked by longitudinal TCRalpha and TCRbeta repertoire sequencing. Two young, previously healthy adult volunteers, one female and one male, were included in the cohort. On the study overall, not on this receptor specifically: Only a couple of mild cases were covered by the study, and larger cohorts that include severe cases with pre-infection samples were considered necessary. Balanced CD4/CD8 phenotypes were observed for clones contracting from day 15 to 85, whereas a bias towards CD4+ was observed for a second wave of clones expanding from day 15 to 37. Some responding clones were detected in pre-infection memory, suggesting pre-existing cross-reactive memory T cells joined the SARS-CoV-2 response. SARS-CoV-2 specificity was not confirmed for the second-wave clones peaking on day 37. Contracting CD4+ clones appeared mostly in the CM and EM memory subsets, whereas CD8+ clones were enriched in EMRA.

For CDR1 and CDR2, the germline V gene (reference sequence) lists SEHNR and FQNEAQ. The CDR3 has 17 amino acids, counting the end cysteine and phenylalanine. Left in the record is the CDR3 DNA by itself, 51 bases read in frame from the first base. V and J are trimmed by 0 bases and 4 bases, and the gene matches miss 5 bases of the junction. The run used an Illumina NovaSeq 6000. Using 5'RACE with constant-segment primers, TCRalpha and TCRbeta cDNA libraries were constructed, with sample barcodes and unique molecular identifiers added in the process. RNA was extracted from every sample with Trizol reagent. Library amplification was performed in two PCR steps, and a second sample barcode and Illumina TruSeq adapters were introduced in the second step. Libraries were sequenced on an Illumina NovaSeq with 2 x 150 bp paired-end reads. Per the source publication's procedure: The reads were demultiplexed and collapsed into UMI-guided consensus sequences using migec v1.2.7. Using mixcr v2.1.11, UMI consensuses were aligned to TRA and TRB V and J templates and then assembled into clonotypes. Expanded or contracted clonotypes were those called significant by both edgeR and NoisET, with noise models trained on biological replicates. For edgeR calls, the cutoffs were a false discovery rate-adjusted p below 0.01 and a log2 fold-change threshold of 1. As an exploratory analysis of dynamics, max-normalized trajectories of the 1000 most abundant clonotypes were examined by PCA with hierarchical clustering. Separately sequenced CD4+ and CD8+ repertoires were used to assign a CD4 or CD8 phenotype to each responding clone. The raw public reads went through TCRdb reprocessing: fastp at Q25, MiXCR clone calling, in-frame beta chains kept. Every entry covers one CDR3 protein and lists the most common genes and DNA from its rows. The V and J calls come from TCRdb's annotation, not from the publication. For this sample there are about 420,000 distinct CDR3 sequences; 20% to 25% appear just once. The ten largest clones take up 10% to 15% of the sample.

The chain employs TRBV7-9 and TRBJ2-7; 14 bases in the middle match TRBD2. This TCR was recovered from an adult woman who had mild COVID-19 (a few samples of this study predate the infection). The sample titles of this study are shuffled in the database, so cell type and time point are left out; the donor was told from shared clones. Sequenced: PBMCs or a T cell subset sorted from them (not recorded which). The CDR3 in this case is CASSLAWGTSGSYEQYF. Here is the DNA: TGTGCCAGCAGCTTAGCGTGGGGGACTAGCGGGAGTTACGAGCAGTACTTC.